The 18 T cell receptor beta chains presented below share a single source sample, sequenced in a study of blood T cell repertoires in COVID-19. Some clones are missing from TCRdb's copy, which holds only in-frame ones; the method was immunoSEQ multiplex PCR. The sample holds some 41,000 clones, about 89% seen once. What was sequenced was peripheral blood. The receptors stem from a man in his 70s with active COVID-19.

The V gene is TRBV2, the J gene TRBJ2-1; possible D gene TRBD2, 8 bases. CDR1 and CDR2 (germline): SNHLY, FYNNEI. V was trimmed by 6 bases and J by 7 bases, leaving 19 bases between them. The CDR3 loop spans 15 amino acids. As DNA, the CDR3 is TGTGCCAGCAGAGAGCGGGGGACAGCCAATAATGAGCAGTTCTTC. Translated: CASRERGTANNEQFF.

This rearrangement joins TRBV4-3 to TRBJ2-2; maybe TRBD1 (6 bases). The ends were cut back, 0 bases at V and 5 bases at J, with 13 bases in the middle. CDR1 is LGHNA and CDR2 is YSLEER in the germline V gene. This CDR3 is built from 16 residues. The CDR3 sequence is CASSQDPGAETGELFF. The CDR3 DNA reads as TGCGCCAGCAGCCAAGATCCAGGGGCAGAGACCGGGGAGCTGTTTTTT.

The chain links TRBV19 to TRBJ1-1, with D possibly TRBD1 on 6 matching bases. CDR3 size: 13 residues. The V gene's germline CDR1 is LNHDA and CDR2 SQIVND (reference sequence). The V and J ends lost 6 bases and 5 bases respectively, with 13 bases between them. The CDR3 coding sequence is TGTGCCAGTAGGTTGCAGGGGTATACTGAAGCTTTCTTT. It yields the protein CASRLQGYTEAFF. The full variable domain, with the rest looked up from reference TRBV19 and TRBJ1-1, is DGGITQSPKYLFRKEGQNVTLSCEQNLNHDAMYWYRQDPGQGLRLIYYSQIVNDFQKGDIAEGYSVSREKKESFPLTVTSAQKNPTAFYLCASRLQGYTEAFFGQGTRLTVV.

J is TRBJ2-3 and V is TRBV6-2 or TRBV6-3; the match to TRBD1 covers 8 bases. The CDR3 sequence is 14 residues long. Germline CDR1 and CDR2: MNHEY and SVGEGT. Trimming cost V 5 bases and J 1 base; bases outside gene matches: 2. The chain's CDR3 is CASSLTGGTDTQYF. In DNA form, the CDR3 reads TGTGCCAGCAGTCTGACAGGGGGCACAGATACGCAGTATTTT.

This chain connects TRBV5-8 to TRBJ2-4, with D unclear. The CDR3 covers 15 residues. CDR1 and CDR2 (germline): SGHTS, YDEGEE. V was trimmed by 4 bases and J by 5 bases, leaving 16 bases between them. CDR3 nucleotides: TGTGCCAGCAGCCCGAATGACCTTAGCCAAAACATTCAGTACTTC. This sequence encodes CASSPNDLSQNIQYF.

This chain links TRBV7-3 with TRBJ2-2; TRBD2 agrees at 10 bases. The V and J ends lost 2 bases and 0 bases, in that order; junction bases with no gene match: 9. Germline V gene sequence: CDR1 SGHTA, CDR2 FQGTGA. This CDR3 has 19 amino acids. The CDR3 DNA follows: TGTGCCAGCAGCTTAGAAGCTAGCGGGGGAGCAGCGAACACCGGGGAGCTGTTTTTT. It yields the protein CASSLEASGGAANTGELFF.

This chain links TRBV4-1 with TRBJ2-1; D possibly corresponds to TRBD2 (6 bases). Looked up from germline, CDR1 is MGHRA and CDR2 is YSYEKL. Trimming removed 5 bases at V and 8 bases at J, with 16 bases between. This CDR3 contains 14 residues. This CDR3 is CASSRGGSGDEQFF. In DNA, the CDR3 is TGCGCCAGCAGCAGGGGCGGGTCGGGAGATGAGCAGTTCTTC.

The CDR3 is CASSLEDRNEQFF. The CDR3 DNA follows: TGTGCCAGCAGCTTAGAAGACAGGAATGAGCAGTTCTTC. V gene TRBV7-9 combines with J gene TRBJ2-1; possible D gene TRBD1, 6 bases. This CDR3 is built from 13 residues. V was clipped by 1 base and J by 7 bases, with 8 bases between them. Germline CDR1 and CDR2: SEHNR and FQNEAQ (reference sequence).

The chain has TRBV5-4 and TRBJ1-2; D possibly corresponds to TRBD1 (5 bases). Deletions cut 7 bases from V and 4 bases from J, with 17 bases between. Germline CDR1 SGHNT, CDR2 YYREEE (reference sequence). The CDR3 contains 14 residues. CDR3 sequence: CASRQSAESYGYTF. DNA of the CDR3: TGTGCCAGCCGACAGTCCGCGGAGAGCTATGGCTACACCTTC.

The rearrangement uses TRBV4-3 and TRBJ2-7; 7 nucleotides match TRBD2. Germline CDR1 LGHNA, CDR2 YSLEER. V was clipped by 0 bases and J by 6 bases; unmatched bases: 8. CDR3 length equals 15 residues. CDR3 loop: CASSQDLGRGGEQYF. CDR3 coding DNA: TGCGCCAGCAGCCAAGATCTGGGGAGGGGAGGCGAGCAGTACTTC.

This clone has more than one count but fewer than ten. The V gene is TRBV7-8, the J gene TRBJ1-5; 9 nucleotides line up with TRBD1. There are 15 residues in the CDR3. The V gene's germline CDR1 is SGHVS and CDR2 FQNEAQ. After removal of 6 bases from V and 6 bases from J, the junction contained 9 bases not matched to a gene. The CDR3 spells CASRLRQGEGQPQHF. CDR3 coding DNA: TGTGCCAGCAGGCTCAGACAGGGGGAAGGTCAGCCCCAGCATTTT.

V gene TRBV5-1 combines with J gene TRBJ2-7; D uncertain. Germline V lookup: CDR1 SGHRS, CDR2 YFSETQ. This CDR3 spans 14 amino acids. The V end was cut by 0 bases, the J end by 0 bases, with 7 bases between. The CDR3 region is CASSLESVSYEQYF. The DNA for the CDR3 is TGCGCCAGCAGCTTGGAGTCGGTCTCCTACGAGCAGTACTTC. Together with reference TRBV5-1 and TRBJ2-7, the CDR3 gives the full variable domain: KAGVTQTPRYLIKTRGQQVTLSCSPISGHRSVSWYQQTPGQGLQFLFEYFSETQRNKGNFPGRFSGRQFSNSRSEMNVSTLELGDSALYLCASSLESVSYEQYFGPGTRLTVT.

J is TRBJ2-1 and V is TRBV18; 9 bases agree with TRBD1. Germline lookup yields CDR1 KGHSH and CDR2 LQKENI. This CDR3 comprises 15 residues. The V and J ends lost 1 base and 6 bases, in that order; junction bases with no gene match: 4. For the CDR3, the DNA is TGTGCCAGCTCACCACGACAGGGGGGCTCCAATGAGCAGTTCTTC. Encoded protein: CASSPRQGGSNEQFF.

The chain couples TRBV28 to TRBJ1-6; D is ambiguous. This CDR3 region has 14 residues. Trimming cost V 2 bases and J 9 bases, with 11 bases left between them. Germline V lookup: CDR1 MDHEN, CDR2 SYDVKM. CDR3 in DNA: TGTGCCAGCAGTTTAAGATCGAGACTTTCACCCCTCCACTTT. Translating it yields CASSLRSRLSPLHF. The variable domain in full, completed from reference TRBV28 and TRBJ1-6, reads DVKVTQSSRYLVKRTGEKVFLECVQDMDHENMFWYRQDPGLGLRLIYFSYDVKMKEKGDIPEGYSVSREKKERFSLILESASTNQTSMYLCASSLRSRLSPLHFGNGTRLTVT.

The chain combines TRBV2 with TRBJ1-6; 9 positions match TRBD1. The V gene end was trimmed by 8 bases and the J gene end by 10 bases; junction bases not matched to a gene: 9. Germline V gene data show CDR1 as SNHLY and CDR2 as FYNNEI. This CDR3 is built from 14 residues. The DNA of the CDR3 is TGTGCCAGCCGGCGGGAACAGGGGGCATCACCCCTCCACTTT. Translated, it gives CASRREQGASPLHF.

This clone is a singleton in its sample. The chain carries TRBV6-6 and TRBJ2-3; 13 nucleotides line up with TRBD2. Germline V gene sequence: CDR1 MNHNY, CDR2 SVGAGI (reference sequence). The CDR3 length is 17 residues. Trimming took 5 bases from V and 0 from J; bases not matched to a gene: 5. The CDR3 spells CASSPTSGGASTDTQYF. CDR3 nucleotide sequence: TGTGCCAGCAGTCCTACTAGCGGGGGGGCTAGCACAGATACGCAGTATTTT.

V and J are TRBV5-1 and TRBJ1-5; D is unresolved. The CDR3 has 14 residues. Germline V CDR1 and CDR2: SGHRS, YFSETQ. Trimming pared 4 bases from V and 0 bases from J, leaving 8 bases between. The CDR3 bases are TGCGCCAGCAGCGAGGATTATAGCAATCAGCCCCAGCATTTT. Amino acid sequence: CASSEDYSNQPQHF.

This clone was counted between two and nine times. This chain joins TRBV25-1 and TRBJ2-2; maybe TRBD2 (6 bases). The CDR3 totals 12 residues. CDR1 and CDR2 (germline): MGHDK, SYGVNS. V was pared by 8 bases and J by 7 bases, with 11 bases between. CDR3: CASGGSRGELFF. The CDR3 bases are TGTGCCAGCGGGGGGTCACGCGGGGAGCTGTTTTTT.